Below are 12 T cell receptor beta chains sequenced from a single sample in a study of shared clonotypes between healthy human individuals. Naive CD8 cells lacked CD45RO and underwent positive selection for CCR7, leaving out terminally differentiated effector memory CD45RA+ cells. The protocol was immunoSEQ multiplex PCR, while the TCRdb copy is restricted to in-frame clones and leaves out a portion. The sample carries millions of clones, 85% to 95% recorded once. The sample comprised naive CD8+ T cells sorted from blood. The receptors come from a man younger than 30 in good health.

The rearrangement links TRBV27 to TRBJ1-2; 8 bases are shared with TRBD1. This CDR3 has 15 amino acids. Germline V gene sequence: CDR1 MNHEY, CDR2 SMNVEV (reference sequence). Trimming took 4 bases from V and 9 from J; bases not matched to a gene: 13. The chain's CDR3 is CASSSLDRAEVRYTF. The CDR3 DNA follows: TGTGCCAGCAGTTCCCTGGACAGGGCCGAAGTCCGCTACACCTTC.

This chain joins TRBV9 and TRBJ2-3; the D is unclear. The CDR3 is 14 residues long. The germline CDR1 and CDR2 sequences are SGDLS and YYNGEE. With 0 bases removed from V and 2 bases from J, the gap between germline ends came to 7 bases. The CDR3 loop is CASSVESNTDTQYF. The CDR3 DNA follows: TGTGCCAGCAGCGTAGAGTCCAACACAGATACGCAGTATTTT.

This chain links TRBV2 with TRBJ2-7, with 10 nucleotides matching TRBD2. The CDR3 is made up of 16 amino acids. CDR1 is SNHLY and CDR2 is FYNNEI in the germline V gene. Losses at the gene ends were 4 bases for V and 5 bases for J; bases not matched to a gene: 11. The CDR3 DNA is TGTGCCAGCAGTGCAGCGGGAGGGCCCCCTTTTCACGAGCAGTACTTC. Translating gives CASSAAGGPPFHEQYF. The full variable domain, its missing parts supplied by reference TRBV2 and TRBJ2-7, is EPEVTQTPSHQVTQMGQEVILRCVPISNHLYFYWYRQILGQKVEFLVSFYNNEISEKSEIFDDQFSVERPDGSNFTLKIRSTKLEDSAMYFCASSAAGGPPFHEQYFGPGTRLTVT.

The rearrangement uses TRBV7-9 and TRBJ2-3, with D possibly being TRBD2 (6 bases). Trimming removed 4 bases from V and 2 bases from J, with 22 bases in between. This CDR3 contains 18 residues. Germline values: CDR1 SEHNR, CDR2 FQNEAQ (reference sequence). CDR3 sequence: CASSSNNVQRAFTDTQYF. DNA of the CDR3: TGTGCCAGCAGCTCCAATAACGTCCAGCGGGCCTTCACAGATACGCAGTATTTT.

The genes are TRBV10-3 and TRBJ1-2, with TRBD1 as a possible D gene (6 bases). V was cut by 2 bases and J by 3 bases, with 10 bases left in between. Germline CDR1 is ENHRY and CDR2 is SYGVKD. The CDR3 length is 14 residues. CDR3 bases: TGTGCCATCAGTGAGGCGGGACATTACTATGGCTACACCTTC. Amino acid sequence: CAISEAGHYYGYTF.

The CDR3 spells CASSALSYEQYF. CDR3 DNA sequence: TGTGCCAGCAGCGCACTCTCCTACGAGCAGTACTTC. The V and J genes are TRBV9 and TRBJ2-7; D unresolved. V lost 3 bases, J lost 0 bases, and 4 bases lay in between. The CDR3 is 12 residues long. CDR1 is SGDLS and CDR2 is YYNGEE in the germline V gene.

The chain joins TRBV4-1 to TRBJ2-2, with D unresolved. V was shortened by 2 bases and J by 6 bases, with 7 bases between the two germline ends. The germline V gene encodes CDR1 MGHRA and CDR2 YSYEKL. The CDR3 sequence is 13 residues long. CDR3 nucleotides: TGCGCCAGCAGCCAACCAGAATCCGGGGAGCTGTTTTTT. Translated: CASSQPESGELFF.

The CDR3 reads CASSLEGEMDYGYTF. The CDR3 DNA reads as TGTGCCAGCAGCTTAGAGGGCGAAATGGACTATGGCTACACCTTC. The chain joins TRBV13 to TRBJ1-2; D is unresolved. The V and J ends lost 1 base and 3 bases respectively, with 12 bases between them. The V gene's germline CDR1 is PRHDT and CDR2 FYEKMQ (reference sequence). This CDR3 is 15 amino acids long.

V and J are TRBV6-1 and TRBJ2-7; D is ambiguous. Trimming removed 1 base at V and 5 bases at J, with 15 bases between. Germline CDR1 is MNHNS and CDR2 is SASEGT. This CDR3 has 15 amino acids. CDR3 nucleotide sequence: TGTGCCAGCAGTGAAGATCGTATGAGTTCCCACGAGCAGTACTTC. Amino acid sequence: CASSEDRMSSHEQYF.

The rearrangement uses TRBV7-6 and TRBJ1-1, with TRBD1 as a possible D gene (5 bases). The CDR3 has 15 amino acids. Germline CDR1 SGHVS, CDR2 FNYEAQ. With 2 bases removed from V and 4 bases from J, the gap between germline ends came to 14 bases. The CDR3 protein is CASSLNPGPSTEAFF. CDR3 bases: TGTGCCAGCAGCTTAAACCCGGGACCGAGCACTGAAGCTTTCTTT.

The rearrangement links TRBV29-1 to TRBJ2-1; 8 bases agree with TRBD1. Germline V gene sequence: CDR1 SQVTM, CDR2 ANQGSEA. Unmatched junction bases numbered 4, after V lost 7 bases and J lost 8 bases. This CDR3 has 11 amino acids. The CDR3 protein is CSASTGDEQFF. In DNA, the CDR3 is TGCAGCGCTTCGACAGGGGATGAGCAGTTCTTC.

This rearrangement joins TRBV7-9 to TRBJ2-2; 11 nucleotides align to TRBD1. CDR1 is SEHNR, CDR2 FQNEAQ, per germline (reference sequence). V dropped 5 bases and J dropped 3; count of bases not matched to a gene: 5. This CDR3 region has 16 residues. The CDR3 here is CASSMTGQGDTGELFF. The CDR3 bases are TGTGCCAGCAGCATGACGGGACAGGGGGACACCGGGGAGCTGTTTTTT.